This T cell receptor beta chain appears in the sequencing data of a study of CD8+CD57+ T cells in acquired aplastic anemia. Genomic DNA templated the TCR beta VDJ and CDR3 profiling. TCRdb re-called the reads through MiXCR, storing one row per CDR3 protein. The profile shows roughly 190,000 distinct CDR3 sequences, roughly half of them singletons. The V gene's germline CDR1 is ENHRY and CDR2 SYGVKD. The CDR3 runs to 14 residues. Sequenced: sorted CD4+, CD8+, or CD8+CD57+ T cells (not recorded which) from PBMCs. The chain combines TRBV10-3 with TRBJ1-4; possibly TRBD1 or TRBD2 for D (6 bases each). The DNA end is more similar to TRBJ2-2, so the J call may be wrong. The TCR was taken from a human donor in good health, serving as a control. This CDR3 is CASRRGANTGELFF. DNA for the CDR3: TGTGCCAGCAGGAGGGGGGCGAACACCGGGGAGCTGTTTTTT.